This TCR beta chain was sequenced for a study of OX40 agonist ivuxolimab in advanced cancers. Study information: Three patients responded partially, comprising one with hepatocellular carcinoma and two with cutaneous melanoma. Findings and limits, study-wide: Circulating CD4+ and CD8+ T cells showed clonal expansion by week 6 at 0.1 to 3.0 mg/kg.

Regarding this clone: No antigen is known for it.

Here immunoSEQ multiplex PCR was the method, and the copy in TCRdb shows in-frame clones only, minus some. This sample has some 80,000 clones; roughly nine tenths occur once, and the top ten carry 2.5% to 3%. Deletions cut 7 bases from V and 3 bases from J, with 21 bases between. Germline-derived CDR1 and CDR2 are MGHDK and SYGVNS. The length of the CDR3 is 17 residues. The input for sequencing was CD4+ or CD8+ T cells sorted from blood, taken in a trial of the OX40 agonist ivuxolimab. The chain links TRBV25-1 to TRBJ2-2; D remains unclear. This clonotype was obtained from an adult with an advanced solid tumor such as melanoma, head and neck, liver or kidney cancer. CDR3 in DNA: TGTGCCAGCACACACTACCATATAGGGTTGGACACCGGGGAGCTGTTTTTT. It translates to CASTHYHIGLDTGELFF.